The text below deals with one TCR beta chain. Its target is unknown. The CDR3 consists of 12 residues. The V end lost 4 bases, the J end lost 11 bases, and 14 bases lay between the germline ends. The data stem from a study of T cell responses to AZD1222 COVID-19 vaccine. Method: immunoSEQ multiplex PCR; TCRdb's copy keeps in-frame clones and lacks some. The sample contains 86,000 or so clones, about 93% of which appear only once. Points from the study as a whole: Spike-spanning, vaccine-associated CD4 TCRs were dominant at 160-218 and 743-854. In a largely white British group with more females than males, clonal diversity was possibly underestimated. Elevations in Spike-specific TCR breadth and depth followed administration of two AZD1222 doses. Without day 14 samples, only post-peak T cell repertoires were studied.

Sequencing was performed on peripheral blood, taken on day 0 of MenACWY control vaccination. The TCR originated in an adult in good health. The chain joins TRBV12-3 or TRBV12-4 to TRBJ2-5, with D possibly TRBD1 on 5 matching bases. The CDR3 here is CASSSGPQDQYF. DNA for the CDR3: TGTGCCAGCAGTTCCGGGCCACAGGATCAGTACTTC.